This note documents a single T cell receptor (beta chain) sequence. The germline CDR1 and CDR2 sequences are LNHNV and YYDKDF (reference sequence). V was clipped by 2 bases and J by 8 bases; unmatched bases: 6. This CDR3 region has 14 residues. This entry comes from a study of blood T cell repertoires in COVID-19. Here immunoSEQ multiplex PCR was the method, and the copy in TCRdb shows in-frame clones only, minus some. Of about 180,000 clones listed, roughly 88% were seen once; the top ten hold approximately 4%. This chain connects TRBV15 to TRBJ1-5, with 7 positions matching TRBD1. This receptor was taken from a woman in her 30s with acute or convalescent COVID-19. Specimen: peripheral blood. The DNA for the CDR3 is TGTGCCACCAGCAGAACACAGGGGTTGGAGCCCCAGCATTTT. Its protein product is CATSRTQGLEPQHF.